Listed below are T cell receptor beta chains from one sample, sequenced in a study of cytomegalovirus exposure and HLA in healthy donors. The data were produced by immunoSEQ multiplex PCR, yet TCRdb's version contains in-frame clones alone and is incomplete. This sample has under 200,000 clones, with less than 90% found just once. Material: PBMCs. The receptors come from a man aged 30-40 years in good health and CMV-seronegative. Each CDR3 is given with its conserved first and last residue. Each record gives: V gene, J gene, D gene, CDR3 protein, CDR3 DNA. The D gene is left open where the match is weak.

>TRBV7-2|TRBJ2-7|TRBD1
CASSQPGTGLYEQYF
TGTGCCAGCAGCCAACCCGGGACAGGGTTGTACGAGCAGTACTTC
>TRBV29-1|TRBJ2-3|-
CSVGQEESYF
TGCAGCGTTGGACAGGAGGAGTCGTATTTT
>TRBV2|TRBJ2-7|-
CASRELNEQYF
TGTGCCAGCAGGGAACTAAACGAGCAGTACTTC
>TRBV27|TRBJ2-7|-
CASRAGLGEQYF
TGTGCCAGCAGGGCAGGGTTAGGCGAGCAGTACTTC
>TRBV19|TRBJ2-4|-
CASSIRQDIAKNIQYF
TGTGCCAGTAGTATCCGACAGGACATAGCCAAAAACATTCAGTACTTC
>TRBV29-1|TRBJ1-1|-
CSVEVRLMNTEAFF
TGCAGCGTTGAGGTCAGACTCATGAACACTGAAGCTTTCTTT
>TRBV2|TRBJ1-2|TRBD1
CASLVDRLNYGYTF
TGTGCCAGCCTGGTGGACAGGCTTAACTATGGCTACACCTTC
>TRBV5-5|TRBJ2-5|TRBD2
CASSVGLAGGYQETQYF
TGTGCCAGCAGCGTAGGACTAGCGGGAGGCTACCAAGAGACCCAGTACTTC
>TRBV2|TRBJ1-1|TRBD1
CASSVRGMNTEAFF
TGTGCCAGCAGTGTCAGGGGGATGAACACTGAAGCTTTCTTT
>TRBV30|TRBJ1-5|-
CAWSVQAGQPQHF
TGTGCCTGGAGTGTACAGGCCGGTCAGCCCCAGCATTTT
>TRBV6-5|TRBJ1-5|-
CASSSASAGQPQHF
TGTGCCAGCAGTTCGGCCTCCGCGGGCCAGCCCCAGCATTTT
>TRBV20-1|TRBJ1-2|-
CSARELSGYTF
TGCAGTGCTAGGGAGTTAAGTGGCTACACCTTC
>TRBV6-1|TRBJ1-2|-
CASRVRGIYGYTF
TGTGCCAGCAGAGTCAGGGGTATCTATGGCTACACCTTC
>TRBV27|TRBJ2-1|-
CASSRYNEQFF
TGTGCCAGCAGTCGCTACAATGAGCAGTTCTTC
>TRBV2|TRBJ1-5|-
CASQRDNNQPQHF
TGTGCCAGCCAACGGGACAACAATCAGCCCCAGCATTTT